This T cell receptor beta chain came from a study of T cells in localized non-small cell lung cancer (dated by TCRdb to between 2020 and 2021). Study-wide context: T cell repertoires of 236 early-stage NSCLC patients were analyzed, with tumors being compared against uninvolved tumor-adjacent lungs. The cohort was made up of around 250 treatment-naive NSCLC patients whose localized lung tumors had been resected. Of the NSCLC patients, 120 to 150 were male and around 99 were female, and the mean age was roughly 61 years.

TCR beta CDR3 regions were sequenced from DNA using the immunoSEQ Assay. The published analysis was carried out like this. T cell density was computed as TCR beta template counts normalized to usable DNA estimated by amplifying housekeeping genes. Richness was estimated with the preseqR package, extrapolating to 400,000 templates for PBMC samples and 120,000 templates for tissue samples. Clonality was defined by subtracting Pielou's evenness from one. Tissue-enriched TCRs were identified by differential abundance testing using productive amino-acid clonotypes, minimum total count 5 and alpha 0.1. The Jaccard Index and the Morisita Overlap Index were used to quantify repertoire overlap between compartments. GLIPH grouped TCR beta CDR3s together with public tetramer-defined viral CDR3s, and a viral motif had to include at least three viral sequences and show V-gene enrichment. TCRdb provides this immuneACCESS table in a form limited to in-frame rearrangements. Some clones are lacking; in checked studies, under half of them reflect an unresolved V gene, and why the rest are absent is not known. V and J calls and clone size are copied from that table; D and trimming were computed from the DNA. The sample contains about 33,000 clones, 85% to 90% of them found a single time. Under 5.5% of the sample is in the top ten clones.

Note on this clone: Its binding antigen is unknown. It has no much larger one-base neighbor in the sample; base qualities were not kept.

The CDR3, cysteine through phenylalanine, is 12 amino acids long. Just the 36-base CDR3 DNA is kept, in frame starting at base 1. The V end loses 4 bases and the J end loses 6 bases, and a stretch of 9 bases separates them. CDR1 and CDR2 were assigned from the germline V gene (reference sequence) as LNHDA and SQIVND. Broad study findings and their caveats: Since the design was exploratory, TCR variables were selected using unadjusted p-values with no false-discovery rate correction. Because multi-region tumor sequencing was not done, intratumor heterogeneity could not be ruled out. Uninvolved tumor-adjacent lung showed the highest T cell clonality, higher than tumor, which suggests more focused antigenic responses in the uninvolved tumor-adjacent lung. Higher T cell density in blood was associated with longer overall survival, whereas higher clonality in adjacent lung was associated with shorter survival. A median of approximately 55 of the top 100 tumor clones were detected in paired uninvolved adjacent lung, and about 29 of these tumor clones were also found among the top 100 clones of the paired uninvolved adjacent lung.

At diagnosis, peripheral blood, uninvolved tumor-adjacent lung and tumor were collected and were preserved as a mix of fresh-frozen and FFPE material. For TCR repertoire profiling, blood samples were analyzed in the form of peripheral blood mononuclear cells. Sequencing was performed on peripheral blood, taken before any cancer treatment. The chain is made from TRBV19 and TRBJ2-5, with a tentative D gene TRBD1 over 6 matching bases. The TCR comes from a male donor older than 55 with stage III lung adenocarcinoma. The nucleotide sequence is TGTGCCAGTAGTACAGGGGCCAAGACCCAGTACTTC. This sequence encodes CASSTGAKTQYF.